These 27 T cell receptor beta chains originate from one sample sequenced in a study of blood T cells in healthy people across ages. It was with a sample-barcoded 5' primer and a J-beta primer mix that a second PCR of roughly 7 to 12 cycles was run. TCRdb processed the 5' RACE reads anew with MiXCR; each CDR3 protein has one entry. The sample has about 730,000 distinct CDR3 sequences; 40% to 45% are singletons. Sequencing used blood. These receptors were collected from a woman in her sixties in good health.

V is TRBV9 and J is TRBJ1-2; no clear D gene. CDR1 is SGDLS and CDR2 is YYNGEE in the germline V gene. Trimming took off 3 bases at V and 7 bases at J, with 16 bases between the two ends. The CDR3 is 14 residues long. The CDR3 spells CASSGLDWPSGYTF. In DNA, the CDR3 is TGTGCCAGCAGCGGCCTCGACTGGCCTTCTGGCTACACCTTC.

There are a few counts of this clonotype. The CDR3 protein is CSVEGQGNQPQHF. The CDR3 nucleotides read TGCAGCGTTGAAGGCCAGGGTAATCAGCCCCAGCATTTT. The chain combines TRBV29-1 with TRBJ1-5; possibly TRBD1 for D (5 bases). This CDR3 spans 13 amino acids. The germline CDR1 and CDR2 sequences are SQVTM and ANQGSEA. Trimming removed 1 base from V and 4 bases from J, with 8 bases in between.

This clonotype has just a few counts. The chain links TRBV4-1 to TRBJ2-5; the match to TRBD2 covers 7 bases. J was trimmed by 11 bases and V by 0 bases; bases with no gene match: 6. CDR1 and CDR2 (germline): MGHRA, YSYEKL. CDR3 length equals 13 residues. The CDR3 reads CASSQDLFGGQYF. The DNA for the CDR3 is TGCGCCAGCAGCCAAGATCTATTCGGGGGGCAGTACTTC.

J is TRBJ2-3 and V is TRBV24-1; 7 positions match TRBD2. CDR3 length: 14 amino acids. V gave up 3 bases and J gave up 3 bases; unmatched junction bases: 2. From germline, CDR1 is KGHDR and CDR2 SFDVKD. CDR3 DNA: TGTGCCACCAGTGATACTAGCGCTACAGATACGCAGTATTTT. Translated, it gives CATSDTSATDTQYF.

This clonotype was counted many times. The chain has TRBV3-1 and TRBJ2-1; D may be TRBD2 (6 bases). This CDR3 spans 14 amino acids. Germline CDR1 is LGHDT and CDR2 is YNNKEL (reference sequence). The V and J ends lost 6 bases and 4 bases respectively, with 13 bases between them. Here the CDR3 reads CASSPGTPYNEQFF. The CDR3 DNA reads as TGTGCCAGCAGTCCCGGGACTCCGTACAATGAGCAGTTCTTC.

The chain couples TRBV5-1 to TRBJ2-1, with 8 bases lining up with TRBD1. The J call may be incorrect, as the DNA end agrees better with TRBJ2-7. The CDR3 spans 14 residues. The germline gives CDR1 SGHRS, CDR2 YFSETQ. The CDR3 reads CASSGQGSGNEQYF. In DNA form, the CDR3 reads TGCGCCAGCAGTGGACAGGGATCGGGCAATGAGCAGTACTTC.

This clonotype showed up just a few times. A junction end diverges from the germline sequence, so it may reflect a read error. V and J are TRBV7-7 and TRBJ2-1; D is possibly TRBD2 (6 bases). The CDR3 covers 15 residues. Germline V gene data show CDR1 as SSHAT and CDR2 as FNYEAQ (reference sequence). CDR3: CASSCRELPYNEQFF. CDR3 bases: TGTGCTAGCAGCTGCCGGGAGCTCCCCTACAATGAGCAGTTCTTC.

This clonotype was found a few times. The V call is TRBV10-3, the J call TRBJ2-3; 9 nucleotides match TRBD1. The CDR3 extends over 16 amino acids. Trimming cost V 9 bases and J 1 base; bases outside gene matches: 11. The germline gives CDR1 ENHRY, CDR2 SYGVKD. CDR3 region: CAIKQGQGVGTDTQYF. As DNA, the CDR3 is TGTGCCATAAAACAGGGACAGGGAGTGGGCACAGATACGCAGTATTTT.

The chain has TRBV27 and TRBJ2-5, with TRBD1 matching 10 bases. Germline V gene lookup returns CDR1 MNHEY and CDR2 SMNVEV (reference sequence). The ends lost 3 bases at V and 11 bases at J; junction bases unmatched: 21. The CDR3 extends over 18 amino acids. The CDR3 coding sequence is TGTGCCAGCAGTTTGGGACAGGGGAGTCCACGGTCCTACAATGAGCAGTACTTC. This gives the protein CASSLGQGSPRSYNEQYF.

This clonotype showed up just a few times. The chain uses TRBV7-2 and TRBJ1-4; the D is unclear. The CDR3 extends over 13 amino acids. V lost 5 bases and J lost 6, with 10 bases in between. Per germline, CDR1 SGHTA and CDR2 FQGNSA. The CDR3 loop is CASSGRTDEKLFF. The CDR3 bases are TGTGCCAGCAGCGGGAGGACGGATGAAAAACTGTTTTTT. The full variable domain, rest sourced from reference TRBV7-2 and TRBJ1-4, is GAGVSQSPSNKVTEKGKDVELRCDPISGHTALYWYRQSLGQGLEFLIYFQGNSAPDKSGLPSDRFSAERTGGSVSTLTIQRTQQEDSAVYLCASSGRTDEKLFFGSGTQLSVL.

This clonotype has just a few counts. The rearrangement uses TRBV20-1 and TRBJ2-7; 8 positions agree with TRBD1. Germline CDR1 and CDR2: DFQATT and SNEGSKA (reference sequence). There are 13 residues in the CDR3. V lost 3 bases, J lost 2 bases, and 3 bases stayed unmatched. The chain's CDR3 is CSARVRGPYEQYF. The CDR3 region has the DNA TGCAGTGCTAGGGTCAGGGGGCCCTACGAGCAGTACTTC.

V gene TRBV7-2 combines with J gene TRBJ2-3; D perhaps matches TRBD2 (5 bases). This CDR3 spans 18 amino acids. The ends were cut back, 2 bases at V and 5 bases at J, with 23 bases in the middle. Germline CDR1 SGHTA, CDR2 FQGNSA. CDR3 sequence reads: CASSLHGGWRFFQDTQYF. The DNA of the CDR3 is TGTGCCAGCAGCTTACATGGCGGGTGGCGGTTTTTCCAAGATACGCAGTATTTT.

The chain carries TRBV7-9 and TRBJ2-7; no reliable D call. Germline V CDR1 and CDR2: SEHNR, FQNEAQ (reference sequence). This CDR3 contains 16 residues. V gave up 0 bases and J gave up 0 bases, with 12 bases separating them. CDR3 in amino acids: CASSLAYAESSYEQYF. The CDR3 DNA is TGTGCCAGCAGCTTAGCCTATGCCGAAAGCTCCTACGAGCAGTACTTC.

A single count supports this clonotype. The chain recombines TRBV12-5 with TRBJ2-3; D unresolved. This CDR3 comprises 14 residues. CDR1 and CDR2 (germline): LGHNT, FRNRAP. V was pared by 4 bases and J by 6 bases, with 14 bases between. CDR3 in amino acids: CASGSTVAADTQYF. DNA for the CDR3: TGTGCTAGTGGTTCCACGGTAGCTGCGGATACGCAGTATTTT.

This clonotype was counted a few times. This sequence joins TRBV21-1 and TRBJ2-4. TRBV21-1 is labeled a pseudogene. CDR3 length: 16 residues. CDR3 coding DNA: TGTGCCAGCAGCACCCAAAAACCTGTAGCCAAAAACATTCAGTACTTC. Protein product: CASSTQKPVAKNIQYF.

This clonotype appeared many times. The junction departs from the called germline gene at one end, perhaps through a read error. J is TRBJ2-6 and V is TRBV3-1, with TRBD2 identical over 7 bases. The CDR3 extends over 15 amino acids. Germline CDR1 LGHDT, CDR2 YNNKEL (reference sequence). In DNA form, the CDR3 reads TGTGCCAGCAGTCAAGGACTAGCTGGGGCCAACGTCCTGACTTTC. This sequence encodes CASSQGLAGANVLTF.

The V gene is TRBV7-9, the J gene TRBJ2-5; D unresolved. Looked up from germline, CDR1 is SEHNR and CDR2 is FQNEAQ (reference sequence). The CDR3 is 18 amino acids. V dropped 2 bases and J dropped 5 bases, with 24 bases sitting between them. The CDR3 is CASSLIGSPTGRYETQYF. CDR3 bases: TGTGCCAGCAGCTTAATTGGCAGCCCGACCGGAAGGTACGAGACCCAGTACTTC.

The chain joins TRBV3-1 to TRBJ1-1; D possibly corresponds to TRBD1 (6 bases). Germline values: CDR1 LGHDT, CDR2 YNNKEL (reference sequence). This CDR3 contains 14 residues. V lost 1 base and J 3 bases, leaving 9 bases between the germline ends. The CDR3 bases are TGTGCCAGCAGCCAAGTAGAGGGGGACACTGAAGCTTTCTTT. This codes for CASSQVEGDTEAFF.

The V gene is TRBV6-1, the J gene TRBJ2-7; TRBD2 aligns across 7 bases. The V gene's germline CDR1 is MNHNS and CDR2 SASEGT. The CDR3 is made up of 15 amino acids. V shed 1 base, J shed 2 bases, and the junction held 5 bases outside the gene matches. CDR3 nucleotides: TGTGCCAGCAGTGAAGGAAGCGGGGTCACCTACGAGCAGTACTTC. It yields the protein CASSEGSGVTYEQYF.

V gene TRBV2 combines with J gene TRBJ1-1; maybe TRBD1 (6 bases). CDR1 is SNHLY, CDR2 FYNNEI, per germline. The CDR3 length is 12 residues. V was clipped by 8 bases and J by 2 bases, with 9 bases between them. The CDR3 reads CASDRHNTEAFF. As DNA, the CDR3 is TGTGCCAGCGACAGGCATAACACTGAAGCTTTCTTT.

This clonotype was detected only a few times. The rearrangement links TRBV3-1 to TRBJ2-7, with D possibly matching TRBD2 (5 bases). Germline CDR1 LGHDT, CDR2 YNNKEL (reference sequence). The germline V and J ends were trimmed by 9 bases and 6 bases, with 21 bases remaining between them. CDR3 length equals 14 residues. The CDR3 DNA is TGTGCCAGTTCCCCAAGTGGAGGAGAGCCCGAGCAGTACTTC. Translation gives CASSPSGGEPEQYF.

This clonotype has only one observation. V usage is TRBV20-1 and J usage is TRBJ2-7, with D perhaps matching TRBD2 (6 bases). The CDR3 consists of 15 residues. Deletions cut 3 bases from V and 2 bases from J, with 17 bases between. Germline V CDR1 and CDR2: DFQATT, SNEGSKA (reference sequence). The DNA of the CDR3 is TGCAGTGCTAGGGGTACTGCGGGGTCCACCTACGAGCAGTACTTC. Residues: CSARGTAGSTYEQYF.

The chain joins TRBV11-1 to TRBJ2-5; 9 bases map to TRBD2. The V gene's germline CDR1 is SGHAT and CDR2 FQDESV (reference sequence). J gave up 13 bases and V 3 bases, and 3 bases lay outside the gene matches. The CDR3 is 11 residues long. In DNA form, the CDR3 reads TGTGCCAGCAGCTTGGGACTAGCTCTGTACTTC. This codes for CASSLGLALYF.

The chain is built from TRBV5-1 and TRBJ1-1; D not certain. Deletions cut 1 base from V and 3 bases from J, with 19 bases between. The CDR3 extends over 17 amino acids. Germline V lookup: CDR1 SGHRS, CDR2 YFSETQ. As DNA, the CDR3 is TGCGCCAGCAGCTTGCGGGGAGGAGGGCTTAAGGACACTGAAGCTTTCTTT. Protein: CASSLRGGGLKDTEAFF.

The rearrangement uses TRBV20-1 and TRBJ2-7; D ambiguous. The CDR3 consists of 12 residues. V was pared by 7 bases and J by 2 bases, with 12 bases between. Germline V gives CDR1 DFQATT, CDR2 SNEGSKA (reference sequence). The CDR3 DNA follows: TGCAGTGTCAGACCGCGTACCTACGAGCAGTACTTC. It specifies CSVRPRTYEQYF.

This clonotype was observed a handful of times. V gene TRBV3-1 combines with J gene TRBJ2-3, with TRBD2 matching 9 bases. V trimming: 1 base; J trimming: 2 bases; junction bases outside the gene matches: 7. Per germline, CDR1 LGHDT and CDR2 YNNKEL (reference sequence). The CDR3 is 17 residues long. This chain's CDR3 is CASSQGTSEGYTDTQYF. The CDR3 DNA is TGTGCCAGCAGCCAAGGGACTAGCGAGGGCTACACAGATACGCAGTATTTT.

V is TRBV7-6 and J is TRBJ1-1; D uncertain. The CDR3 runs to 12 residues. Germline lookup yields CDR1 SGHVS and CDR2 FNYEAQ. Trimming left V 6 bases short and J 6 bases short, with 11 bases between. CDR3 in amino acids: CASSSQFSEAFF. In nucleotides, the CDR3 is TGTGCCAGCAGTTCTCAGTTCTCTGAAGCTTTCTTT.